This T cell receptor (beta chain) was recovered during a study of cytomegalovirus exposure and HLA in healthy donors (dated by TCRdb to the late 2010s). Background for the entire study: An earlier analysis of 550 to 700 of the donors reported 250 to 350 Gb of sequence data and roughly 100 million unique TCR beta sequences from about 180 million T cells. Approximately 310 gigabases of sequencing data and tens of millions of unique TCR sequences were included in an early release covering roughly 700 HLA-typed donors. Among the roughly 370 genotyped donors, approximately 77% belonged to the genetic ancestry cluster associated with self-reported Caucasian donors. The study aimed to test whether signatures of past pathogen exposure could be identified by cataloging public T cell receptors. Using immunosequencing, the study profiled T cell repertoires from 500 to 800 subjects and related those repertoires to cytomegalovirus serostatus. A separate validation cohort of approximately 120 different subjects was used in addition to the approximately 610-subject first cohort. To predict cytomegalovirus infection status, the study brought together high-throughput TCR immunosequencing, statistical association of individual TCRs with disease status, and machine learning. A later analysis re-analyzed previously published TCR beta repertoires from 660 or so donors and added high-resolution HLA genotyping to study TCR occurrence patterns. Rather than using new phenotypic data, the later analysis identified candidate immune exposures from TCR beta sequences and from how often those sequences occurred across donors. To decide whether each TCR beta V gene segment behaved as functional or pseudogenic, an earlier analysis of approximately 620 of the donors relied on high-throughput TCR beta sequencing. Donor age, sex, ethnicity and CMV serostatus were collected together with the repertoire data. A later genetic analysis took genome-wide SNP genotypes for about 60% of the roughly 670 donors and used that subset as a discovery cohort. All discovery cohort repertoires had been generated using a single sequencing platform. Class I and class II HLA loci were covered by the typing at four-digit resolution. Typing coverage varied by locus: roughly 620-640 donors for A, B, C, DRB1 and DQB1; 500 to 550 for DQA1; about 590 for DPA1; roughly 450 for DPB1. Roughly 5 DR-DQ haplotypes were handled as single units for association and clustering, since linkage in the cohort was strong. On average, around 200,000 unique TCR beta nucleotide sequences were sequenced per donor among some 430 genotyped donors of the cohort, with roughly a sixth of those sequences being non-productive.

In total, approximately 700 healthy bone marrow donors made up the cohort. Cohort members were all nominally healthy when sampled, although unrecorded immune exposures were likely present. The donor was CMV seronegative and belonged to the group of around 350 seronegative cohort members. A peripheral blood sample was provided by each donor, and peripheral blood mononuclear cells were used for TCR beta sequencing. Genomic DNA extraction from the blood cell samples was performed with the Qiagen DNeasy Blood Extraction Kit. On the study overall, not on this receptor specifically: In a later analysis, most CMV-associated TCR beta chains were found to appear HLA-restricted, with HLA associations seemingly driven largely by CMV exposure. Assigning TCR associations to individual alleles was difficult when HLA alleles, especially DR and DQ, strongly co-occurred. Roughly uniform sequencing depth across donors was assumed in presence/absence analyses, although this assumption may not hold. In a later analysis, TCR association rates were found to vary across HLA loci, with the most associated TCRs seen for DRB1 alleles and the fewest for HLA-C alleles. Immune exposure information for the cohort was limited to CMV serostatus. In vitro tests confirmed that a few of the cytomegalovirus-associated TCR beta chains recognize cytomegalovirus antigens. Broadly in line with IMGT annotations, most TCR beta V segments showed up in productive rearrangements about 87% or about 30% of the time in an earlier analysis of some 590 of the donors. Several of the top co-occurrence clusters appeared to be linked to parvovirus B19, influenza, CMV and Epstein-Barr virus, according to a later analysis. A further reported finding was that TCR beta sequences accurately predicted the HLA-A and HLA-B alleles for most subjects in the first cohort. A cluster of highly shared sequence variants was judged likely to represent a technical artifact of the sequencing pipeline. The study gave a list of under 200 TCR beta chains associated with cytomegalovirus. The authors suggested that the approach could potentially be generalized to other disease states and immunological phenotypes. Because counts were too low, 15 to 20 rarely observed V segments, including chromosome 9 orphons, were excluded from the earlier analysis of around 590 of the donors. Most TCR sequences were observed very rarely across donors, whereas some public TCRs were present in many individuals. Correlated functional status among segregating V segments might reflect linkage disequilibrium, but an unknown experimental factor could not be ruled out. Because HLA typing was unavailable for some donors at each locus, only the typed subset was used in association tests. V-gene and J-gene trimming of TCR beta chains was associated with a missense DCLRE1C variant in a later genetic analysis, and the association was replicated in an independent cohort. Compared with equally common non-associated chains, HLA-associated TCR beta chains in a later analysis were more clonally expanded and had lower generation probabilities. The classifier was reported to diagnose cytomegalovirus status with high specificity and sensitivity in both the original cohort and the validation cohort. According to a later genetic analysis, donors in an Asian-associated ancestry cluster had fewer N-insertions in productive TCRs than the roughly 700-donor mean. In a later analysis, around 17,000 TCR beta sequences were associated with specific HLA alleles at a false discovery rate of 0.05. This cohort had only TCR beta chains sequenced, and the lack of alpha or paired-chain data limited which features could be detected.

For this clone: Its antigen remains unidentified. No base quality values were provided; no much bigger clone lies one nucleotide off.

Libraries were made using the immunoSEQ multiplex PCR assay. For the multiplex PCR, a mixture combining 60 forward primers for TCR Vbeta segments and 13 reverse primers for TCR Jbeta segments was used. The CDR3 region of rearranged TCR beta genes was amplified from genomic DNA with a multiplex PCR assay. The Illumina HiSeq System was used to sequence the amplified TCR beta libraries as 87-base-pair reads. The study's processing was this. Across the 700 or so repertoires, a later analysis counted about 81 million unique TCR beta chains, roughly 11 million of which were shared by at least two donors. A nearest-neighbor algorithm error-corrected the raw reads and collapsed the reads into unique sequences, merging closely related sequences to remove PCR and sequencing errors. CDR3 sequences were aligned to IMGT reference sequences to assign V, D and J gene segments. For a sequence to be retained, a match of at least six nucleotides to both a V gene segment and a J gene segment was required. Rearrangements were classified as productive when the CDR3 lacked stop codons and remained in frame with V and J, and all other rearrangements were classified as non-productive. Following IMGT convention, CDR3 was defined as the stretch from the second conserved V-encoded cysteine up to the conserved J-encoded phenylalanine. The earlier analysis of 450 to 750 of the donors excluded any sequence lacking an unambiguous match to a single V gene segment. An earlier analysis of a few hundred of the donors classified V segments as functional when productive rearrangements were above 56.7% and as segregating when the standard deviation between donors was above 5%. A statistical classification framework was built for diagnosing cytomegalovirus status from the catalog of TCR beta chain sequences. V and J gene assignment, in a later analysis, came from comparing TCR nucleotide sequences with IMGT/GENE-DB human TR gene sequences. Using the TCRdist pipeline, a later analysis assigned CDR3 sequences along with most-parsimonious VDJ recombination scenarios. In a later analysis, each TCR beta chain was defined by its CDR3 amino acid sequence together with its V-gene family, and reads without a unique V-gene family were excluded. As a way to deal with suspected cross-contamination and a sequencing artifact, a later analysis dropped hundreds of nucleotide sequences that were highly shared and had low generation probability. For each public chain, a later analysis derived a clonal expansion index from normalized ranks of inferred template counts within each repertoire. Generation probabilities in a later analysis came from a VDJ recombination model fitted to out-of-frame rearrangements, and those results were checked against IGoR. A later analysis scored TCR-TCR, TCR-HLA and TCR-CMV co-occurrence with hypergeometric tests, applying a repertoire-size bias correction to TCR pairs. False discovery rates were estimated in a later analysis by permuting HLA or CMV assignments 20 times. In a later analysis, co-occurring TCRs were grouped with DBSCAN, and TCRdist sequence similarity was added when clustering was performed within HLA-allele-positive subsets. For co-occurrence clustering, repertoires with fewer than 30,000 or more than 120,000 public chains were excluded, along with 5 or 6 repertoires with anomalous nucleotide sharing. This immuneACCESS table, as held by TCRdb, lists in-frame sequences with V and J called but not all clones. Of the missing ones, under half trace to an unresolved V gene in checked studies; the others have no known cause. D and trimming were read from the DNA, whereas the V and J calls and clone size are those reported in that table. The sample has roughly 130,000 clones on record, just under 85% of them singletons. The ten largest clones represent approximately 2.6% of the sample.

This sequence was found in a boy aged 2 to 10 in good health and CMV-seronegative. What was sequenced was PBMCs.

The DNA sequence is given as TGTGCCAGCAGTCCCCTCGGGGGGCCTAATGAAAAACTGTTTTTT. The resulting protein is CASSPLGGPNEKLFF. Recombination joined TRBV6-4 with TRBJ1-4, and possibly TRBD1, on 6 matching bases. Spanning cysteine to phenylalanine, the CDR3 consists of 15 amino acids. The entry retains the CDR3 DNA only, 45 bases that are in frame from base 1. V and J are truncated by 5 bases and 3 bases respectively, leaving an intervening sequence of 13 bases. CDR1 MRHNA and CDR2 SNTAGT are derived from the germline V gene.